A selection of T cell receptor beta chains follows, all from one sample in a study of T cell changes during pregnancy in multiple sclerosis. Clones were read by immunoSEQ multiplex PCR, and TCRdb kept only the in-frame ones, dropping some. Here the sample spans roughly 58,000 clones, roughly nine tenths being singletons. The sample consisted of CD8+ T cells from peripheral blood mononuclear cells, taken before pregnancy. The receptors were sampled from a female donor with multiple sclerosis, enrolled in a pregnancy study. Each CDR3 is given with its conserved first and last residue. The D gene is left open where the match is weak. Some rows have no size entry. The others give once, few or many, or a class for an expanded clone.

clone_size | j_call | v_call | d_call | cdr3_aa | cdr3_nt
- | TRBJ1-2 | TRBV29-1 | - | CSVGGIRGEDYGYTF | TGCAGCGTTGGCGGGATCCGGGGGGAGGACTATGGCTACACCTTC
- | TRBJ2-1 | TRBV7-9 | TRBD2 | CASSPGGAEQFF | TGTGCCAGCAGCCCCGGGGGGGCCGAGCAGTTCTTC
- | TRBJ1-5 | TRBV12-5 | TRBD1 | CASGFFSGGQASQPQHF | TGTGCTAGTGGTTTTTTCTCGGGGGGACAGGCAAGTCAGCCCCAGCATTTT
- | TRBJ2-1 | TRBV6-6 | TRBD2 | CASSYLAGGPYNEQFF | TGTGCCAGCAGTTACCTAGCGGGGGGACCCTACAATGAGCAGTTCTTC
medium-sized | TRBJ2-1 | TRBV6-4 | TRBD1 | CASSDSGQGSDEQFF | TGTGCCAGCAGTGACTCCGGACAGGGTAGCGATGAGCAGTTCTTC
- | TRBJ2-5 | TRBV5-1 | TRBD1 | CASSFGGTGEQYF | TGCGCCAGCAGCTTTGGTGGGACAGGGGAGCAGTACTTC
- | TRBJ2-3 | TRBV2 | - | CASSEPLTDTQYF | TGTGCCAGCAGTGAACCTCTCACAGATACGCAGTATTTT
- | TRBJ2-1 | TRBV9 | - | CASSVSRASSYNEQFF | TGTGCCAGCAGCGTGAGCAGGGCCAGCTCCTACAATGAGCAGTTCTTC
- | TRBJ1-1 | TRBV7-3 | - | CASSLEEARGTEAFF | TGTGCCAGCAGCCTAGAGGAGGCGCGGGGAACTGAAGCTTTCTTT
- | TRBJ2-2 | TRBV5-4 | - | CASSLEGTSGGELFF | TGTGCCAGCAGCTTGGAGGGGACAAGCGGCGGGGAGCTGTTTTTT
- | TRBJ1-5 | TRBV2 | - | CASSDWAVWKPQHF | TGTGCCAGCAGTGACTGGGCTGTTTGGAAGCCCCAGCATTTT
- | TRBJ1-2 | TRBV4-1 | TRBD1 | CASSHTQGTNYGYTF | TGCGCCAGCAGCCACACACAGGGGACTAACTATGGCTACACCTTC
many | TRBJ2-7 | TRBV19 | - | CASSIGDSSPYEQYF | TGTGCCAGTAGTATCGGCGACAGTTCACCCTACGAGCAGTACTTC
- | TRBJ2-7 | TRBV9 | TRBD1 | CASSAQGAGSYEQYF | TGTGCCAGCAGCGCCCAGGGGGCCGGCTCCTACGAGCAGTACTTC
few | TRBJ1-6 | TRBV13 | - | CASGSPLHF | TGTGCCAGCGGCTCACCCCTCCACTTT
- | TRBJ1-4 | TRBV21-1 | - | CASSKESGLQGACEKLFF | TGTGCCAGCAGCAAAGAAAGTGGATTACAGGGGGCGTGTGAAAAACTGTTTTTT
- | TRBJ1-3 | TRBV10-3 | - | CAISEPPERGIRYF | TGTGCCATCAGTGAACCACCGGAAAGGGGAATTAGGTATTTT
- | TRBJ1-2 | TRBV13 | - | CASSSGVYGYTF | TGTGCCAGCAGTTCGGGAGTGTATGGCTACACCTTC
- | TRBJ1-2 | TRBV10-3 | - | CAITDRTQITGHYGYTF | TGTGCCATCACCGACCGAACCCAAATAACAGGGCACTATGGCTACACCTTC
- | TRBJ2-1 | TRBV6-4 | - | CASSEAGSTNEQFF | TGTGCCAGCAGTGAGGCAGGTTCAACCAATGAGCAGTTCTTC
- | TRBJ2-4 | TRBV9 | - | CASSPEGGAKNIQYF | TGTGCCAGCAGCCCCGAAGGGGGAGCCAAAAACATTCAGTACTTC
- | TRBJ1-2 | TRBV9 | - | CASSVTTTGGGRDGYTF | TGTGCCAGCAGCGTGACCACAACGGGAGGGGGACGTGATGGCTACACCTTC
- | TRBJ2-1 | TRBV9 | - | CASSVATASSYNEQFF | TGTGCCAGCAGCGTAGCAACCGCGAGCTCCTACAATGAGCAGTTCTTC
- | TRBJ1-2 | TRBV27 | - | CASSFGGGYGYTF | TGTGCCAGCAGTTTTGGGGGGGGCTATGGCTACACCTTC
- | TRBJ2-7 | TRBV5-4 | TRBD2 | CATHTGTSGGDEQYF | TGTGCCACCCATACCGGGACTAGCGGTGGGGACGAGCAGTACTTC
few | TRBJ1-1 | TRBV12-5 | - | CASGLALGVNTEAFF | TGTGCTAGTGGTTTGGCTCTTGGAGTGAACACTGAAGCTTTCTTT
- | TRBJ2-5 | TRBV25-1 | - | CASSEAPGVAEETQYF | TGTGCCAGCAGTGAAGCCCCCGGGGTAGCCGAAGAGACCCAGTACTTC
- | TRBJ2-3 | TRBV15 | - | CATSRGWGQDTQYF | TGTGCCACCAGCAGAGGATGGGGGCAGGATACGCAGTATTTT
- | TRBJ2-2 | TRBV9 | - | CASSVGDREAGELFF | TGTGCCAGCAGCGTAGGAGACAGGGAGGCCGGGGAGCTGTTTTTT
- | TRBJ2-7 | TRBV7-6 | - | CASTLADSYEQYF | TGTGCCAGCACCCTGGCGGACTCCTACGAGCAGTACTTC
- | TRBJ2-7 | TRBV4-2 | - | CASSPTVGTGYEQYF | TGTGCCAGCAGCCCAACCGTGGGAACAGGCTACGAGCAGTACTTC
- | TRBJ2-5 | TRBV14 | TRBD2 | CASSPRTSPQTQYF | TGTGCCAGCAGCCCGAGGACTAGCCCACAGACCCAGTACTTC
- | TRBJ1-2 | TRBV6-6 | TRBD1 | CASSYPVPRGEYDYTF | TGTGCCAGCAGTTACCCCGTTCCCAGGGGGGAGTATGACTACACCTTC
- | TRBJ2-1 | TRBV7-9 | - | CASSLVLGADNEQFF | TGTGCCAGCAGCTTAGTGTTGGGGGCCGACAATGAGCAGTTCTTC
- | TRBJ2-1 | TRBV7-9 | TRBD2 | CASSGTSGGRDEQFF | TGTGCCAGCAGCGGGACTAGCGGGGGACGGGATGAGCAGTTCTTC
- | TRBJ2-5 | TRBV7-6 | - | CASSFGTGQETQYF | TGTGCCAGCAGCTTCGGTACAGGGCAAGAGACCCAGTACTTC
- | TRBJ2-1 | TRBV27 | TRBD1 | CASGTGSMGEQFF | TGTGCCAGCGGGACAGGGTCTATGGGTGAGCAGTTCTTC
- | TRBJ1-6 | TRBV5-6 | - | CASSLEGLNSPLHF | TGTGCCAGCAGCTTGGAGGGACTCAATTCACCCCTCCACTTT
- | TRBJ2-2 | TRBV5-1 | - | CASRDSRRPGELFF | TGCGCCAGCAGAGACTCCCGGAGACCCGGGGAGCTGTTTTTT
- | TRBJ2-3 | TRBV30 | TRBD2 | CAWSPDSGGVGTDTQYF | TGTGCCTGGAGCCCCGATAGCGGGGGTGTGGGCACAGATACGCAGTATTTT
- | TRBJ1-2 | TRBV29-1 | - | CSVEDDDWEGYTF | TGCAGCGTTGAAGATGACGATTGGGAGGGCTACACCTTC
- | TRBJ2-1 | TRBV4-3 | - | CASSLGTYNEQFF | TGCGCCAGCAGCCTAGGGACATACAATGAGCAGTTCTTC
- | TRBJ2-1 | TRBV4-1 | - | CASSQGLPNEQFF | TGCGCCAGCAGCCAAGGACTGCCCAATGAGCAGTTCTTC
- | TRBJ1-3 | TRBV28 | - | CASSLWRAGNTIYF | TGTGCCAGCAGTTTATGGAGGGCTGGAAACACCATATATTTT
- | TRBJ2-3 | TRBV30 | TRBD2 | CAWRVAGGTDTQYF | TGTGCCTGGAGGGTTGCGGGGGGCACAGATACGCAGTATTTT
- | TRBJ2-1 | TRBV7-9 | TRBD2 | CASSLAPAGGYYNEQFF | TGTGCCAGCAGCTTAGCGCCAGCGGGGGGGTACTACAATGAGCAGTTCTTC
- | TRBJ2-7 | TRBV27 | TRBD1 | CASSSWDRSYEQYF | TGTGCCAGCAGTTCGTGGGACAGGAGCTACGAGCAGTACTTC
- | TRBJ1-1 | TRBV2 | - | CASSEGQGLTEAFF | TGTGCCAGCAGTGAAGGGCAGGGGTTAACTGAAGCTTTCTTT
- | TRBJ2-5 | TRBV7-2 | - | CASSGPGEETQYF | TGTGCCAGCAGTGGCCCAGGGGAAGAGACCCAGTACTTC
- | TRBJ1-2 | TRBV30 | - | CAWNRRATTNYGYTF | TGTGCCTGGAACCGTCGGGCGACTACTAACTATGGCTACACCTTC
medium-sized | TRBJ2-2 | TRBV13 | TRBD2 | CASSLVAGENTGELFF | TGTGCCAGCAGCTTAGTGGCGGGGGAGAACACCGGGGAGCTGTTTTTT
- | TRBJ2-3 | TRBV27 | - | CASSPPGRLTDTQYF | TGTGCCAGCAGTCCCCCCGGCAGACTCACAGATACGCAGTATTTT
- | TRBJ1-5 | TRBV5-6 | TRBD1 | CASSLEGQRNQPQHF | TGTGCCAGCAGCTTGGAGGGACAGCGAAATCAGCCCCAGCATTTT
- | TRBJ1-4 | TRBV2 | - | CASTEGRPGGEKLFF | TGTGCCAGCACCGAAGGGAGGCCGGGCGGGGAAAAACTGTTTTTT
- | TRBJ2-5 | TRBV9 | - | CASSVEMVAETQYF | TGTGCCAGCAGCGTAGAAATGGTAGCCGAGACCCAGTACTTC
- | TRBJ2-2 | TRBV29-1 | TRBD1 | CSVRTGVVGELFF | TGCAGCGTCCGGACAGGGGTTGTTGGGGAGCTGTTTTTT
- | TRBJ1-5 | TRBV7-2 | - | CASSLLNGNQPQHF | TGTGCCAGCAGCTTATTAAATGGCAATCAGCCCCAGCATTTT
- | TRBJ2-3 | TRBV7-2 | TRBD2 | CASSPVRVLAGGPDTQYF | TGTGCCAGCAGCCCGGTTAGGGTACTAGCGGGGGGGCCCGATACGCAGTATTTT
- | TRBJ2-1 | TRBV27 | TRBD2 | CASSPWGGSYNEQFF | TGTGCCAGCAGTCCCTGGGGGGGGAGTTACAATGAGCAGTTCTTC
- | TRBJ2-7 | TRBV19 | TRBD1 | CASSTDRGLGTQQYF | TGTGCCAGTAGTACCGACAGGGGCTTAGGTACTCAGCAGTACTTC